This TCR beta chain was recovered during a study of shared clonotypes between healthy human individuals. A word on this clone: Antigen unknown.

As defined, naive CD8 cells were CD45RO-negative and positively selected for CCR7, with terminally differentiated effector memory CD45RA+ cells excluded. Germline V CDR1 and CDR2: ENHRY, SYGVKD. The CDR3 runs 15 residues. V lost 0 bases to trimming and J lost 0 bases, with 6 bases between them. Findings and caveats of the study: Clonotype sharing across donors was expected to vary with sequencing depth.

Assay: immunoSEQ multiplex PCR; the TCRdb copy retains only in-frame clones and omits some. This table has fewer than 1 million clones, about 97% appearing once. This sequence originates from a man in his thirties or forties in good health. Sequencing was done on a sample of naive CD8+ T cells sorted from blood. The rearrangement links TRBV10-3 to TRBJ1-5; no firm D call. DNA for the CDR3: TGTGCCATCAGTGAGTCTTTCGATAGCAATCAGCCCCAGCATTTT. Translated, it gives CAISESFDSNQPQHF.